Listed here are 15 T cell receptor beta chains from one sample, sequenced in a study of prognosis after radiotherapy for stage I lung cancer (dated by TCRdb to the early 2020s). TCRdb shows the sequencer as Illumina HiSeq 3000. Two rounds of multiplex PCR were performed to amplify the TCR beta CDR3 region from genomic DNA. In the first round of PCR, primers specific to each TRBV and TRBJ gene were used, and the primer sequences are filed in Chinese patent CN105087789A. TCRdb ran its own pipeline on the public reads, namely fastp trimming at Q25 and MiXCR clone calling, and kept in-frame beta chains. Merged by CDR3 protein, the rows form single entries marked with the most common genes and DNA. The sample table lists about 24,000 distinct CDR3 sequences, about 36% of them with a count of one. The ten largest clonotypes hold 60% to 65% of the sample. The sequenced sample was PBMCs, obtained before or after stereotactic body radiation therapy (not recorded which). The receptors here all came from a donor at least 50 years old with non-small cell lung cancer.

This clonotype was picked up many times. The chain recombines TRBV5-1 with TRBJ2-7, with TRBD2 matching 10 bases. Germline CDR1 is SGHRS and CDR2 is YFSETQ. CDR3 length equals 15 residues. V trimming: 0 bases; J trimming: 3 bases; junction bases outside the gene matches: 3. CDR3 sequence: CASSLVLAGDYEQYF. CDR3 DNA: TGCGCCAGCAGCTTGGTTCTAGCGGGGGACTACGAGCAGTACTTC.

This clonotype was detected ten times or more. The rearrangement joins TRBV11-3 to TRBJ2-7; D may match TRBD1 or TRBD2 (7 bases each). Trimming cost V 1 base and J 5 bases, with 15 bases left between them. This CDR3 comprises 15 residues. Germline values: CDR1 SGHNT, CDR2 YENEEA. The CDR3 DNA follows: TGTGCCAGCAGCTTAGGCCAGACAGGGAGGGACGAGCAGTACTTC. It codes for CASSLGQTGRDEQYF. Complete variable domain (other parts from reference TRBV11-3 and TRBJ2-7): EAGVVQSPRYKIIEKKQPVAFWCNPISGHNTLYWYLQNLGQGPELLIRYENEEAVDDSQLPKDRFSAERLKGVDSTLKIQPAELGDSAVYLCASSLGQTGRDEQYFGPGTRLTVT.

The table lists this clonotype with many counts. V gene TRBV11-1 combines with J gene TRBJ1-1, with D unresolved. With 5 bases removed from V and 4 bases from J, the gap between germline ends came to 5 bases. The CDR3 runs 11 residues. Germline V gives CDR1 SGHAT, CDR2 FQDESV (reference sequence). The CDR3, as DNA: TGTGCCAGCAGCAGGGCCACTGAAGCTTTCTTT. This codes for CASSRATEAFF.

In this sample, this clonotype turned up many times. The junction departs from the called germline gene at one end, perhaps through a read error. The chain is built from TRBV6-1 and TRBJ1-1, with 7 bases matching TRBD1. Germline loops: CDR1 MNHNS, CDR2 SASEGT. The CDR3 has 14 residues. CDR3 sequence (DNA): TGTACCAGCAGGCTGACTAACAGGGGAACTGAAGCTTTCTTT. Amino acids: CTSRLTNRGTEAFF.

The chain is built from TRBV10-3 and TRBJ1-2; TRBD1 is a possible D gene (5 bases). V was trimmed by 2 bases and J by 4 bases, leaving 8 bases between them. This CDR3 has 13 amino acids. Germline V CDR1 and CDR2: ENHRY, SYGVKD. The CDR3 sequence is CAISEDRPYGYTF. CDR3 nucleotides: TGTGCCATCAGTGAGGACAGACCCTATGGCTACACCTTC.

This clonotype was seen repeatedly, ten times or more. This chain links TRBV5-6 with TRBJ2-6; D is unclear. Trimming cost V 2 bases and J 1 base, with 7 bases left between them. Germline V gives CDR1 SGHDT, CDR2 YYEEEE. The CDR3 consists of 15 residues. CDR3 DNA sequence: TGTGCCAGCAGCTTCCTAGGTTCTGGGGCCAACGTCCTGACTTTC. Translation: CASSFLGSGANVLTF.

This clonotype was counted many times. The rearrangement uses TRBV12-3 or TRBV12-4 and TRBJ1-4, with 9 bases matching TRBD1. Trimming cost V 5 bases and J 8 bases; bases outside gene matches: 9. This CDR3 spans 15 amino acids. CDR3 coding DNA: TGTGCCAGCAGTAGAACCGGACAGGGGAACGAAAAACTGTTTTTT. Its protein is CASSRTGQGNEKLFF.

This clonotype was counted ten times or more. In DNA form, the CDR3 reads TGTGCCACCAGCAGCGGACAGGGTTTCACAGATACGCAGTATTTT. Its translation: CATSSGQGFTDTQYF. The chain recombines TRBV15 with TRBJ2-3; TRBD1 aligns across 8 bases. The CDR3 consists of 15 residues. Germline V CDR1 and CDR2: LNHNV, YYDKDF (reference sequence). V lost 3 bases, J lost 2 bases, and 4 bases stayed unmatched.

This clonotype was seen ten or more times. The chain joins TRBV28 to TRBJ1-4; D remains ambiguous. V lost 1 base, J lost 7 bases, and 4 bases lay in between. Germline CDR1 reads MDHEN; CDR2 reads SYDVKM. The CDR3 contains 12 residues. In nucleotides, the CDR3 is TGTGCCAGCAGTTTATTTGGTGAAAAACTGTTTTTT. Amino acid sequence: CASSLFGEKLFF.

J is TRBJ1-2 and V is TRBV12-3 or TRBV12-4; 8 positions match TRBD1. This CDR3 is 15 amino acids long. Losses at the gene ends were 4 bases for V and 3 bases for J; bases not matched to a gene: 7. DNA of the CDR3: TGTGCCAGCAGTTCCCGACAGGGGCCCTACTATGGCTACACCTTC. Encoded protein: CASSSRQGPYYGYTF.

The gene calls are TRBV7-3 and TRBJ2-7, with D hard to call. CDR1 SGHTA and CDR2 FQGTGA come from the germline V gene. V was clipped by 7 bases and J by 3 bases, with 16 bases between them. There are 14 residues in the CDR3. The CDR3 spells CASTRLSGDYEQYF. The CDR3, as DNA: TGTGCCAGCACCCGCCTTTCAGGAGACTACGAGCAGTACTTC.

The V gene is TRBV9, the J gene TRBJ2-7; 8 bases align to TRBD1. This CDR3 region has 15 residues. The V and J ends lost 4 bases and 4 bases, in that order; junction bases with no gene match: 10. Germline CDR1 and CDR2: SGDLS and YYNGEE. CDR3 amino acids: CASSPRGQGAYEQYF. In DNA form, the CDR3 reads TGTGCCAGCAGCCCGCGAGGTCAGGGGGCTTACGAGCAGTACTTC.

This clonotype showed up just a few times. V gene TRBV7-9 combines with J gene TRBJ2-1; 11 nucleotides agree with TRBD2. Looked up from germline, CDR1 is SEHNR and CDR2 is FQNEAQ (reference sequence). The CDR3 runs to 17 residues. With 2 bases clipped from V and 3 bases from J, the junction kept 6 bases outside the gene matches. The CDR3 here is CASSLKGLAEFYNEQFF. The CDR3 DNA sequence: TGTGCCAGCAGCTTAAAGGGACTAGCGGAATTCTACAATGAGCAGTTCTTC.

A note on this clonotype: This sequence may be a read error, since a much larger clone differs from it by one base. The genes are TRBV4-1 and TRBJ1-2; D is unclear. V was pared by 0 bases and J by 4 bases, with 15 bases between. The germline V gene has CDR1 MGHRA and CDR2 YSYEKL. The CDR3 loop spans 16 amino acids. This CDR3 is CASSQDSRMAGYGYTF. Written as DNA, the CDR3 is TGCGCCAGCAGCCAAGATTCGCGGATGGCCGGCTATGGCTACACCTTC.

The chain joins TRBV6-2 or TRBV6-3 to TRBJ1-1; perhaps TRBD1 as D (6 bases). Germline V gene data show CDR1 as MNHEY and CDR2 as SVGEGT. The CDR3 runs to 15 residues. The V end was cut by 2 bases, the J end by 11 bases, with 21 bases between. The CDR3 loop is CASSYVARGELGAFF. The CDR3, as DNA: TGTGCCAGCAGTTACGTCGCCAGGGGAGAACTCGGCGCTTTCTTT.